The clone carrying this T cell receptor (beta chain) was detected only once. This sample was taken from a study of shared T cell receptors in the human thymus. Trimming removed 0 bases from V and 5 bases from J; junction bases left unmatched: 18. The germline CDR1 and CDR2 sequences are ENHRY and SYGVKD. CDR3 length: 21 amino acids. Measured with immunoSEQ multiplex PCR; TCRdb has only the in-frame clones, and not every one. The sample carries over 650,000 clones, approximately 87% recorded once. These same records also appear under a second study, on human thymus T cells.

The sequence came from a boy under three years old with a congenital heart defect. This rearrangement joins TRBV10-3 to TRBJ2-2; TRBD2 matches at 10 bases. The sequencing input was thymocytes. This chain's CDR3 is CAISESTPGQQSGRETGELFF. The CDR3 DNA reads TGTGCCATCAGTGAGTCGACTCCGGGGCAGCAAAGCGGGAGGGAGACCGGGGAGCTGTTTTTT.